This TCR beta chain was observed in a study of blood T cell repertoires in COVID-19 (TCRdb year 2020). Broadly, across the study: Collaborator samples came from the United States, Italy and Spain and covered acute and convalescent phases of COVID-19. Sample metadata almost always included a de-identified subject ID, COVID-19 status, age in years and sex. Where available, HLA class I and class II types were obtained from metadata supplied by the sample provider rather than from assay-based typing. The prospective study material was composed of cDNA or gDNA derived from T cells, B-cell-depleted T cells, or PBMCs. Samples came from the ongoing ImmuneRACE study (first 160 participants) plus 1,254 subjects from 6 global collaborators. The repertoires were released in a freely available public database intended as a resource for research on the immune response to SARS-CoV-2. Subjects who had been exposed to COVID-19, were actively infected with it, or had recovered from it provided the deeply sampled blood TCRbeta repertoires that made up the dataset. Study-wide findings and limitations: Clinical and demographic metadata were provided uncurated, with the amount varying by source and participant.

As to this clone: The antigen this receptor binds is unknown. Per-base qualities were not stored, and no clone one base away is much larger.

Participants in the prospective study were aged roughly 18 to 95 years, lived in 20 to 30 United States geographic areas, and enrolled through a virtual design. In the prospective study, cohorts were assigned on the basis of participant-reported clinical history obtained from a screening survey and a study questionnaire. Each participant in the prospective study had whole blood, serum and a nasopharyngeal or oropharyngeal swab collected by mobile phlebotomists. Participants in the prospective study had the option to provide additional blood draws and questionnaires over a roughly two-month period. Prospective study blood samples were shipped either frozen or at room temperature before DNA extraction. The immunoSEQ Assay, a bias-controlled multiplex PCR, was used to amplify TCRbeta CDR3 regions from genomic DNA. Processing in the source paper ran as follows. Nucleated cell counts per sample were estimated from amplification of reference gene primers within the assay. To quantify the absolute abundance of each unique TCRbeta CDR3 rearrangement, sequence reads were collapsed and filtered. For each sample, productive Simpson clonality was calculated as the square root of Simpson's diversity index over productive rearrangements. Held by TCRdb, this immuneACCESS table contains in-frame sequences only and omits some clones. Under half of the omission traces to an unresolved V gene where checked; the cause of the rest is unknown. That table is the source of V, J and clone size, and D and trimming were worked out from the DNA. The sample has about 150,000 clones on record, roughly 90% of them singletons. 0.95% to 1.5% of the sample rests with the top ten.

The germline V gene provides CDR1 SGHVS and CDR2 FQNEAQ. Relative to germline, V is 1 base shorter and J is 4 bases shorter, with 7 bases between their ends. CDR3 length: 13 amino acids, cysteine to phenylalanine. Left in the record is the CDR3 DNA by itself, 39 bases read in frame from the first base. The chain is made from TRBV7-8 and TRBJ1-2; the D gene cannot be resolved reliably. This clonotype was sampled from a woman aged 25-40 years with acute COVID-19. The sample taken for sequencing was PBMCs or T cells enriched from blood (not recorded which). The DNA is TGTGCCAGCAGCTTAGGACTCAGCTATGGCTACACCTTC. Translated, this gives CASSLGLSYGYTF.